This T cell receptor (beta chain) was sequenced in a study of blood T cell repertoires in COVID-19. Study information: The cDNA or gDNA used as material had been derived from T cells, B-cell-depleted T cells, or PBMCs.

CDR1 is SGHVS and CDR2 is FQNEAQ in the germline V gene. V lost 1 base to trimming and J lost 5 bases, with 13 bases between them. The CDR3 sequence is 15 residues long. Cohort 3 donors were reported recovered after two negative PCRs, clearance, or symptom resolution. Produced via immunoSEQ multiplex PCR; TCRdb's table is partial and in-frame only. The table records more than 300,000 clones, 92% of them present only once. The origin of this receptor is a woman in her 30s who had recovered from COVID-19. Sequencing used PBMCs or T cells enriched from blood (not recorded which). The chain combines TRBV7-8 with TRBJ2-3, with D maybe TRBD2 (5 bases). Here the CDR3 DNA reads TGTGCCAGCAGCTTAGGATTAGCGCCCGGAGATACGCAGTATTTT. As protein: CASSLGLAPGDTQYF.